What follows describes a single TCR beta chain. This specimen comes from a study of shared clonotypes between healthy human individuals. Only in-frame clones appear in the TCRdb table, and some are missing; sequencing was by immunoSEQ multiplex PCR. Found here are around 2,000,000 clones, about 94% of them singletons; the top ten hold around 1.2%. Germline assignment: CDR1 ENHRY and CDR2 SYGVKD. Trimming pared 0 bases from V and 0 bases from J, leaving 12 bases between. The CDR3 spans 16 residues. CD45RO-negative, CCR7-selected cells formed the naive CD8 fraction, which excluded terminally differentiated effector memory CD45RA+ cells.

The clonotype comes from a young man in good health. The source material was naive CD8+ T cells sorted from blood. This chain uses TRBV10-3 with TRBJ2-7; D perhaps matches TRBD2 (7 bases). This CDR3 reads CAISESVAGASYEQYF. DNA for the CDR3: TGTGCCATCAGTGAGTCGGTTGCGGGGGCCTCCTACGAGCAGTACTTC.